These T cell receptor beta chains were read from a single sample in a study of response to subunit inactivated influenza vaccine. TCRdb recomputed calls from the RT-PCR reads with MiXCR, one row per CDR3 protein. This repertoire shows 710,000 or so distinct CDR3 sequences, 15% to 19% found once; its top ten account for 9.5% to 13%. The material sequenced was PBMCs from blood, taken 11 to 12 days after vaccination. These receptors came from a man aged 45 to 65 who received an inactivated influenza vaccine. CDR3s include the opening cysteine and the closing phenylalanine or tryptophan. A D gene is named only where the DNA matches it firmly. Expanded clones get a size class; other rows say once, few or many, or leave the size out.

d_call clone_size j_call v_call cdr3_nt cdr3_aa
TRBD1 many TRBJ1-3 TRBV20-1 TGCAGTGCTAGAAGAGGGGGCGAAGGAAACACCATATATTTT CSARRGGEGNTIYF
NA few TRBJ2-1 TRBV11-2 TGTGCCAGCGGTGTTGTTCGGTCCTACAATGAGCAGTTCTTC CASGVVRSYNEQFF
NA few TRBJ1-4 TRBV5-1 TGCGCCAAACCCGGACAGCCGGCAACTAATGAAAAACTGTTTTTT CAKPGQPATNEKLFF
TRBD2 many TRBJ2-2 TRBV20-1 TGCAGTGCCCCGGCACTAGCGGCACCCACCGGGGAGCTGTTTTTT CSAPALAAPTGELFF
NA NA TRBJ1-5 TRBV20-1 TGCAGTGCTAGAGTGGGAGGCAACGATCAGCCCCAGCATTTT CSARVGGNDQPQHF
TRBD1 few TRBJ2-4 TRBV4-1 TGCGCCAGCAGCCGCACCCGGGACAGAAAAAACATTCAGTACTTC CASSRTRDRKNIQYF
NA few TRBJ1-1 TRBV12-3/TRBV12-4 TGTGCCAGCTCTAGGGGGTTTGAAGCTTTCTTT CASSRGFEAFF
NA few TRBJ2-7 TRBV4-3 TGCGCCAGCAGCCAAGAAACGTTGAACGAGCAGTACTTC CASSQETLNEQYF
NA NA TRBJ2-5 TRBV5-6 TGTGCCAGCAGCTTGCTGGCAGGGGCACAAGAGACCCAGTACTTC CASSLLAGAQETQYF
NA many TRBJ2-2 TRBV10-1 TGCGCCAGCAGTGAGTCGTCGGGGCCCGGGGAGCTGTTTTTT CASSESSGPGELFF
TRBD2 few TRBJ2-7 TRBV20-1 TGCAGTGCCTCGAGTAGCGGGAGGTACGAGCAGTACTTC CSASSSGRYEQYF
NA NA TRBJ2-5 TRBV7-2 TGTGCCAGCAGCGTAGAGATGACCGAGACCCAGTACTTC CASSVEMTETQYF
NA few TRBJ1-2 TRBV5-6 TGTGCCAGCAGCTTAGGCGGGCGTCTTGCCTATGGCTACACCTTC CASSLGGRLAYGYTF
TRBD2 few TRBJ2-3 TRBV28 TGTGCCAGCAACCCGGGAGGGCTGAGAACAGATACGCAGTATTTT CASNPGGLRTDTQYF
NA few TRBJ1-1 TRBV4-3 TGCGCCAGCAGCCAAGAATCTTCGAACACTGAAGCTTTCTTT CASSQESSNTEAFF
TRBD2 few TRBJ2-3 TRBV4-1 TGCGCCAGCAGCCGCCTAATGTGGACGCCTAGATTTGGTAGCGGGGTAACAGATACGCAGTATTTT CASSRLMWTPRFGSGVTDTQYF
TRBD1 many TRBJ2-2 TRBV7-6 TGTGCCAGCAGCTTATCCGGACAGGGCGCCGGGGAGCTGTTTTTT CASSLSGQGAGELFF
NA few TRBJ2-7 TRBV12-3/TRBV12-4 TGTGCCAGCGGGACAATCTACGAGCAGTACTTC CASGTIYEQYF
TRBD2 NA TRBJ2-1 TRBV24-1 TGTGCCACCAGTGATAGTAGCGGGGGGGCTAGGGATGAGCAGTTCTTC CATSDSSGGARDEQFF
TRBD1 few TRBJ1-5 TRBV28 TGTGCCAGTGAACAGGGGAGGCCCCAGCATTTT CASEQGRPQHF
NA few TRBJ2-5 TRBV2 TGTGCCAGCAGTGATAGGGCTGAGACCCAGTACTTC CASSDRAETQYF
TRBD2 many TRBJ2-1 TRBV29-1 TGCAGCGTCCCCCCGGGAGGGGAGCAGTTCTTC CSVPPGGEQFF
NA NA TRBJ2-5 TRBV29-1 TGCAGCGTTGAAGATGCCAGGGGTTACCAAGAGACCCAGTACTTC CSVEDARGYQETQYF
NA few TRBJ1-1 TRBV29-1 TGCAGCGCGGGGACTTCTGAAGCTTTCTTT CSAGTSEAFF
NA few TRBJ2-6 TRBV7-2 TGTGCCAGCAGCCAGGGCCTTTCGCTGGCCAACGTCCTGACTTTC CASSQGLSLANVLTF
NA NA TRBJ2-6 TRBV29-1 TGCAGCGTTGTAGTACAGGGAGCATCTGGGGCCAACGTCCTGACTTTC CSVVVQGASGANVLTF
NA NA TRBJ2-1 TRBV7-8 TGTGCCAGCAGCTTTGCGGGCGGGTCCTCCTCCTACAATGAGCAGTTCTTC CASSFAGGSSSYNEQFF